These 32 T cell receptor beta chains were all obtained from the same sample, sequenced in a study of CD8 T cells in Susac syndrome. cDNA came from 0.5 to 1 ug RNA primed by random hexamers. TCRdb re-derived calls from the immunoSEQ multiplex PCR reads in MiXCR, one entry per CDR3 protein. The sample yields some 200,000 distinct CDR3 sequences, approximately 95% seen once. Sequencing was done on a sample of CD8+ T cells from PBMCs. The receptors derive from a human donor with Susac syndrome.

The chain uses TRBV20-1 and TRBJ2-1; D remains unclear. V was pared by 2 bases and J by 0 bases, with 5 bases between. The CDR3 is 13 amino acids. Germline values: CDR1 DFQATT, CDR2 SNEGSKA (reference sequence). The CDR3 region has the DNA TGCAGTGCTAGACCCAGCTCCTACAATGAGCAGTTCTTC. Its translation is CSARPSSYNEQFF.

The rearrangement joins TRBV7-2 to TRBJ2-7, with D hard to call. Germline V gene data show CDR1 as SGHTA and CDR2 as FQGNSA. Trimming removed 2 bases from V and 0 bases from J, with 8 bases in between. CDR3 length: 14 amino acids. The CDR3 bases are TGTGCCAGCAGCTTATTCAGGAACTCCTACGAGCAGTACTTC. It is translated as CASSLFRNSYEQYF.

The V gene is TRBV28, the J gene TRBJ2-5, with D possibly matching TRBD2 (6 bases). Trimming removed 3 bases at V and 5 bases at J, with 10 bases between. Germline CDR1 and CDR2: MDHEN and SYDVKM. This CDR3 is built from 13 residues. CDR3 sequence: CASSLSSGETQYF. DNA for the CDR3: TGTGCCAGCAGTTTGAGTAGCGGTGAGACCCAGTACTTC.

The chain uses TRBV3-1 and TRBJ2-7; D not resolved. The germline V and J ends were trimmed by 3 bases and 3 bases, with 18 bases remaining between them. Germline CDR1 LGHDT, CDR2 YNNKEL (reference sequence). The CDR3 loop spans 16 amino acids. CDR3 in amino acids: CASSQSSANQVYEQYF. In DNA form, the CDR3 reads TGTGCCAGCAGCCAGTCGTCGGCAAATCAAGTCTACGAGCAGTACTTC.

The chain is built from TRBV25-1 and TRBJ2-5, with 10 bases aligning to TRBD1. This CDR3 spans 14 amino acids. V shed 7 bases, J shed 5 bases, and the junction held 7 bases outside the gene matches. CDR1 and CDR2 from the germline V gene are MGHDK and SYGVNS. The CDR3 spells CASNTGQGIETQYF. The CDR3 coding sequence is TGTGCCAGCAATACGGGACAGGGGATCGAGACCCAGTACTTC.

The chain carries TRBV28 and TRBJ1-3; D is uncertain. V gave up 5 bases and J gave up 0 bases, with 8 bases separating them. This CDR3 has 14 residues. The V gene's germline CDR1 is MDHEN and CDR2 SYDVKM. The CDR3 sequence is CASSNDYSGNTIYF. As DNA, the CDR3 is TGTGCCAGCAGTAACGATTACTCTGGAAACACCATATATTTT.

The gene calls are TRBV15 and TRBJ2-4; TRBD2 matches at 9 bases. Germline V gene data show CDR1 as LNHNV and CDR2 as YYDKDF (reference sequence). This CDR3 has 17 residues. J lost 8 bases, V lost 0 bases, and 11 bases had no gene match. The CDR3 coding sequence is TGTGCCACCAGCAGAGAAGGGGCGGGGGGGTTTGGTGACATTCAGTACTTC. It is translated as CATSREGAGGFGDIQYF.

This clonotype occurred once. This chain connects TRBV30 to TRBJ2-2, with 7 bases identical to TRBD2. Germline values: CDR1 GTSNPN, CDR2 SVGIG (reference sequence). The CDR3 sequence is 12 residues long. In DNA, the CDR3 is TGTGCTCGATCGGGGGGCACCGGGGAGCTGTTTTTT. It yields the protein CARSGGTGELFF.

The genes are TRBV20-1 and TRBJ2-2; 7 bases fit TRBD2. The CDR3 covers 18 residues. Germline assignment: CDR1 DFQATT and CDR2 SNEGSKA (reference sequence). Trimming cost V 0 bases and J 6 bases; bases outside gene matches: 16. CDR3 DNA sequence: TGCAGTGCTAGAGATTATAGTTTAGGGCCTAGCGGATCCGGGGAGCTGTTTTTT. This codes for CSARDYSLGPSGSGELFF.

This rearrangement joins TRBV5-1 to TRBJ2-7; maybe TRBD2 (5 bases). The CDR3 is made up of 15 amino acids. V dropped 0 bases and J dropped 1 base, with 11 bases sitting between them. Germline values: CDR1 SGHRS, CDR2 YFSETQ. The CDR3 is CASSLAWTSSYEQYF. The CDR3 DNA sequence: TGCGCCAGCAGCTTGGCCTGGACTTCGTCCTACGAGCAGTACTTC.

The chain joins TRBV30 to TRBJ2-1; 9 bases match TRBD2. Germline CDR1 is GTSNPN and CDR2 is SVGIG (reference sequence). CDR3 size: 11 residues. Trimming took 2 bases from V and 13 from J; bases not matched to a gene: 3. CDR3 sequence (DNA): TGTGCCTGGAGTTCTAGCGGGGTACAGTTCTTC. This encodes CAWSSSGVQFF.

In DNA form, the CDR3 reads TGTGCCAGCAGTTCCTCCGGGACATATTACGAGCAGTACTTC. Residues: CASSSSGTYYEQYF. V usage is TRBV6-5 and J usage is TRBJ2-7; D might be TRBD1 (6 bases). V was cut by 4 bases and J by 4 bases, with 14 bases left in between. Germline assignment: CDR1 MNHEY and CDR2 SVGAGI. The CDR3 extends over 14 amino acids.

The gene calls are TRBV30 and TRBJ2-7, with 7 positions matching TRBD2. The CDR3 is 15 amino acids. Germline lookup yields CDR1 GTSNPN and CDR2 SVGIG (reference sequence). Unmatched junction bases numbered 8, after V lost 2 bases and J lost 1 base. Here the CDR3 DNA reads TGTGCCTGGAGTCCCGGGCGGGGGATTTCCTACGAGCAGTACTTC. It specifies CAWSPGRGISYEQYF.

The genes are TRBV27 and TRBJ1-1; a possible D gene is TRBD1 (5 bases). Between the trimmed V and J ends, which lost 3 bases and 6 bases, there was a span of 11 bases. CDR3 size: 13 residues. CDR1 is MNHEY, CDR2 SMNVEV, per germline (reference sequence). CDR3 DNA sequence: TGTGCCAGCAGTTTTGACAGCGAGTCTGAAGCTTTCTTT. As protein: CASSFDSESEAFF.

This chain links TRBV11-2 with TRBJ1-2; D not resolved. Deletions cut 2 bases from V and 4 bases from J, with 11 bases between. There are 14 residues in the CDR3. Per germline, CDR1 SGHAT and CDR2 FQNNGV. The CDR3 reads CASSLRGDPYGYTF. CDR3 in DNA: TGTGCCAGCAGCTTACGGGGAGATCCCTATGGCTACACCTTC.

This chain links TRBV6-5 with TRBJ1-4, with a possible D match to TRBD1 (5 bases). Germline values: CDR1 MNHEY, CDR2 SVGAGI. This CDR3 comprises 15 residues. Trimming cost V 2 bases and J 7 bases, with 14 bases left between them. The CDR3 protein is CASSYLMRGTEKLFF. The CDR3 region has the DNA TGTGCCAGCAGTTACCTCATGAGAGGGACTGAAAAACTGTTTTTT.

The chain combines TRBV12-5 with TRBJ2-3; D gene unclear. CDR3 length: 15 residues. Between the trimmed V and J ends, which lost 6 bases and 5 bases, there was a span of 18 bases. The germline CDR1 and CDR2 sequences are LGHNT and FRNRAP. CDR3 region: CASGQTTTLEDTQYF. The CDR3, as DNA: TGTGCTAGTGGGCAAACGACCACCCTAGAAGATACGCAGTATTTT.

The chain carries TRBV13 and TRBJ2-7; TRBD1 agrees at 8 bases. Trimming cost V 4 bases and J 5 bases; bases outside gene matches: 1. Looked up from germline, CDR1 is PRHDT and CDR2 is FYEKMQ (reference sequence). The CDR3 runs 12 residues. CDR3 sequence reads: CASSYRGDEQYF. CDR3 in DNA: TGTGCCAGCAGCTACAGGGGGGACGAGCAGTACTTC.

This clonotype has a handful of counts. The gene calls are TRBV9 and TRBJ2-5; D ambiguous. V lost 0 bases and J 4 bases, leaving 7 bases between the germline ends. Germline V gene sequence: CDR1 SGDLS, CDR2 YYNGEE. This CDR3 is built from 13 residues. The CDR3 coding sequence is TGTGCCAGCAGCGTAGACGGGCGAGAGACCCAGTACTTC. Its protein product is CASSVDGRETQYF. The whole variable domain, remainder taken from reference TRBV9 and TRBJ2-5, is DSGVTQTPKHLITATGQRVTLRCSPRSGDLSVYWYQQSLDQGLQFLIQYYNGEERAKGNILERFSAQQFPDLHSELNLSSLELGDSALYFCASSVDGRETQYFGPGTRLLVL.

This clonotype was detected once. The CDR3 nucleotides are TGTGCCAGCAGCTTCCCCTCGGCCGAACTACTCTCAGGTGGCTACACCTTC. As protein: CASSFPSAELLSGGYTF. The chain is built from TRBV7-9 and TRBJ1-2; D call uncertain. Trimming took 3 bases from V and 7 from J, leaving 24 bases between them. This CDR3 comprises 17 residues. The germline V gene has CDR1 SEHNR and CDR2 FQNEAQ (reference sequence).

This clonotype was seen only a few times. This chain connects TRBV29-1 to TRBJ2-7, with 9 bases aligning to TRBD2. Germline values: CDR1 SQVTM, CDR2 ANQGSEA. V shed 2 bases, J shed 3 bases, and the junction held 8 bases outside the gene matches. CDR3 size: 15 residues. The CDR3 here is CSVELAGSQNYEQYF. The CDR3 nucleotides read TGCAGCGTTGAACTAGCGGGATCCCAAAACTACGAGCAGTACTTC.

The chain is built from TRBV20-1 and TRBJ1-6; D is unresolved. The germline CDR1 and CDR2 sequences are DFQATT and SNEGSKA (reference sequence). This CDR3 is built from 16 residues. V lost 1 base and J lost 3, with 13 bases in between. The CDR3, as DNA: TGCAGTGCTAGAGCGGACCGGATGTTCTATAATTCACCCCTCCACTTT. This codes for CSARADRMFYNSPLHF.

The chain couples TRBV18 to TRBJ1-4, with D maybe TRBD1 (5 bases). Trimming took off 1 base at V and 14 bases at J, with 14 bases between the two ends. This CDR3 has 13 residues. CDR1 is KGHSH, CDR2 LQKENI, per germline. This chain's CDR3 is CASSPQRSQGLFF. CDR3 DNA: TGTGCCAGCTCACCACAAAGGTCTCAGGGCCTGTTTTTT.

The V gene is TRBV29-1, the J gene TRBJ1-1; possible D gene TRBD1, 5 bases. The CDR3 has 11 amino acids. Germline V gene lookup returns CDR1 SQVTM and CDR2 ANQGSEA. Trimming took off 3 bases at V and 5 bases at J, with 7 bases between the two ends. DNA for the CDR3: TGCAGCGTTGATAGGGGTACTGAAGCTTTCTTT. Protein: CSVDRGTEAFF.

This chain uses TRBV9 with TRBJ2-1; D perhaps matches TRBD1 (5 bases). CDR3 length: 16 residues. Germline V lookup: CDR1 SGDLS, CDR2 YYNGEE. V dropped 0 bases and J dropped 8 bases, with 18 bases sitting between them. The CDR3 DNA is TGTGCCAGCAGCGTAGCTTACAGGACCGGCCGTGATGAGCAGTTCTTC. Translation: CASSVAYRTGRDEQFF.

The gene calls are TRBV12-3 or TRBV12-4 and TRBJ2-7, with 7 bases matching TRBD1. V lost 3 bases, J lost 4 bases, and 6 bases stayed unmatched. This CDR3 has 14 residues. CDR3 DNA sequence: TGTGCCAGCAGTTTTGGGACAGCTTATTACGAGCAGTACTTC. Translation gives CASSFGTAYYEQYF.

A note on this clonotype: The conserved phenylalanine or tryptophan is not found at the CDR3 terminus, so this likely reflects a read error. It is unclear where the CDR3 begins or ends on the DNA, so no DNA is shown, and the CDR3 is as TCRdb lists it. The rearrangement links TRBV12-3 or TRBV12-4 to TRBJ1-2. Counting both end residues, the CDR3 totals 8 amino acids. CDR3: CASSYGLV.

The chain uses TRBV19 and TRBJ2-7; tentative D call: TRBD1 (6 bases). Germline V lookup: CDR1 LNHDA, CDR2 SQIVND (reference sequence). V was trimmed by 9 bases and J by 2 bases, leaving 11 bases between them. The CDR3 extends over 12 amino acids. DNA of the CDR3: TGTGCCAGCCAGGACAGCACCTACGAGCAGTACTTC. Protein: CASQDSTYEQYF.

V usage is TRBV29-1 and J usage is TRBJ1-3; TRBD1 aligns across 7 bases. With V trimmed by 5 bases and J by 1 base, 2 bases remained unmatched. The CDR3 length is 13 residues. Per the germline V gene, CDR1 is SQVTM and CDR2 is ANQGSEA. In nucleotides, the CDR3 is TGCAGCGTTATGGGACAGTCTGGAAACACCATATATTTT. Its translation is CSVMGQSGNTIYF.

The J gene is TRBJ2-6, the V gene TRBV4-1, with D uncertain. Germline V lookup: CDR1 MGHRA, CDR2 YSYEKL. Trimming took 4 bases from V and 5 from J, leaving 15 bases between them. The CDR3 totals 16 residues. This chain's CDR3 is CASSLPSRSRANVLTF. CDR3 in DNA: TGCGCCAGCAGCCTCCCAAGCCGGTCACGGGCCAACGTCCTGACTTTC.

The chain uses TRBV27 and TRBJ2-1; TRBD1 or TRBD2 may be the D gene (5 bases each). Germline CDR1 is MNHEY and CDR2 is SMNVEV (reference sequence). The CDR3 runs to 12 residues. V was clipped by 5 bases and J by 9 bases, with 11 bases between them. This CDR3 is CASSMGPSEQFF. The CDR3 bases are TGTGCCAGCAGTATGGGACCGAGTGAGCAGTTCTTC.

V is TRBV27 and J is TRBJ2-1, with no clear D. The CDR3 is 12 residues long. CDR1 and CDR2 from the germline V gene are MNHEY and SMNVEV (reference sequence). V was shortened by 9 bases and J by 3 bases, with 9 bases between the two germline ends. The CDR3 loop is CASYDFYNEQFF. CDR3 bases: TGTGCCAGTTACGACTTCTACAATGAGCAGTTCTTC.